This TCR beta chain is drawn from a study of cytomegalovirus exposure and HLA in healthy donors. At the level of the study: Early released data comprised about 84 million unique TCRs from HLA-typed donors. Study outcomes and limitations: TCR beta chains numbering more than 150 were designated cytomegalovirus-associated. HLA allele associations emerged for roughly 17,000 TCR beta sequences in a later analysis, at 0.05 false discovery rate. Judged likely to be a sequencing artifact was a cluster of highly shared sequence variants.

This clone has just one count. The antigen remains unidentified. This CDR3 spans 16 amino acids. V lost 8 bases to trimming and J lost 4 bases; unmatched junction nucleotides: 12. The V gene's germline CDR1 is GTSNPN and CDR2 SVGIG (reference sequence). The PCR had 60 Vbeta and 13 Jbeta primers. Only in-frame clones appear in the TCRdb table, and some are missing; sequencing was by immunoSEQ multiplex PCR. The repertoire holds 190,000 or so clones, around 83% seen once, with 1.6% in the top ten. This chain uses TRBV30 with TRBJ2-5, with 14 bases that match TRBD2. This clonotype originated in a man in his fifties or sixties in good health and CMV-seronegative. The sequenced sample was PBMCs. The CDR3 sequence: CATSGTSGRGRETQYF. For the CDR3, the DNA is TGTGCCACCTCCGGGACTAGCGGGAGAGGGCGAGAGACCCAGTACTTC. Based on the CDR3 plus reference TRBV30 and TRBJ2-5, the full variable domain is SQTIHQWPATLVQPVGSPLSLECTVEGTSNPNLYWYRQAAGRGLQLLFYSVGIGQISSEVPQNLSASRPQDRQFILSSKKLLLSDSGFYLCATSGTSGRGRETQYFGPGTRLLVL.